Described below is a single TCR beta chain sequence and its context. Patients of the Seattle cohort, enrolled during active infection, were followed longitudinally. The germline gives CDR1 MRHNA, CDR2 SNTAGT. V was pared by 6 bases and J by 0 bases, with 3 bases of the junction left unmatched. This CDR3 region has 14 residues. This sample was included in a study of blood T cell repertoires in COVID-19. Study context: Acute-phase and convalescent COVID-19 samples originated in the United States, Italy and Spain. T cells, B-cell-depleted T cells, or PBMCs supplied cDNA or gDNA.

Original processing notes: It was from reference gene primer amplification that nucleated cell counts were estimated. TCRdb keeps only in-frame clones here, not all; method: immunoSEQ multiplex PCR. From that table come the V and J calls and clone size; the DNA was used to work out D and trimming. This sample has 400,000 to 450,000 clones; approximately 90% occur once, and the top ten carry 0.8% to 0.9%. The TCR was taken from a man between 18 and 29 years old with COVID-19, enrolled during active disease. The rearrangement links TRBV6-4 to TRBJ1-1; TRBD1 matches 8 bases. The sample was peripheral blood. The CDR3 DNA sequence: TGTGCCAGCAGCTCAGGGGGCGTGAACACTGAAGCTTTCTTT. It is translated as CASSSGGVNTEAFF.